Shown below are 3 T cell receptor beta chains from a single sample sequenced in a study of CD8 T cells in ankylosing spondylitis. The antigens for these receptors are not known. Study results and limitations: It appeared that ankylosing spondylitis blood was characterized by a TCR beta motif of several highly homologous variants.

In TCRdb, the 5' RACE reads were re-called with MiXCR into one record per CDR3 protein. The repertoire includes a few hundred thousand distinct CDR3 sequences, about 20% of them detected once, and roughly a sixth sits in the top ten. The sequenced sample was blood, either unsorted or a sorted T cell fraction (not recorded which). The receptors here all came from a male donor with ankylosing spondylitis.

The chain links TRBV24-1 to TRBJ1-1; D may be TRBD1 (6 bases). The CDR3 covers 14 residues. V was cut by 7 bases and J by 1 base, with 12 bases left in between. The V gene's germline CDR1 is KGHDR and CDR2 SFDVKD. For the CDR3, the DNA is TGTGCCACCAGGGGGGGGGCTGAGAACACTGAAGCTTTCTTT. Translated, it gives CATRGGAENTEAFF.

V gene TRBV5-1 combines with J gene TRBJ2-1, with D possibly being TRBD1 (5 bases). With 0 bases removed from V and 9 bases from J, the gap between germline ends came to 13 bases. Germline V CDR1 and CDR2: SGHRS, YFSETQ. This CDR3 is built from 14 residues. The DNA for the CDR3 is TGCGCCAGCAGCTTGGCCGCAGGGTTAGGTGAGCAGTTCTTC. Its translation: CASSLAAGLGEQFF. Filled out from reference TRBV5-1 and TRBJ2-1, the complete variable domain reads KAGVTQTPRYLIKTRGQQVTLSCSPISGHRSVSWYQQTPGQGLQFLFEYFSETQRNKGNFPGRFSGRQFSNSRSEMNVSTLELGDSALYLCASSLAAGLGEQFFGPGTRLTVL.

This clonotype was seen more than once but under ten times. The chain is built from TRBV4-2 and TRBJ2-1, with 8 bases that match TRBD1. The V and J ends lost 1 base and 9 bases, in that order; junction bases with no gene match: 8. Germline V gene sequence: CDR1 LGHNA, CDR2 YNFKEQ. CDR3 length: 15 amino acids. CDR3 bases: TGTGCCAGCAGCCAAGGGACAGGGAATGGGGTTGAGCAGTTCTTC. As protein: CASSQGTGNGVEQFF.